The clone carrying this T cell receptor (beta chain) turned up a few times. The use of a sample-barcoded 5' primer and a J-beta primer mix characterized a second PCR of roughly 7 to 12 cycles. MiXCR, applied by TCRdb to the 5' RACE reads, yields one record per CDR3 protein. The sample includes around 940,000 distinct CDR3 sequences, 51% of them seen just once. The data were taken from a study of blood T cells in healthy people across ages. V was trimmed by 6 bases and J by 4 bases, leaving 15 bases between them. Germline-derived CDR1 and CDR2 are MDHEN and SYDVKM. CDR3 length: 14 residues. Specimen: blood. The receptor was isolated from a woman aged 60-70 years in good health. The chain combines TRBV28 with TRBJ1-2; D unresolved. CDR3 protein: CASRQPPGSYGYTF. The CDR3 DNA sequence: TGTGCCAGCAGACAACCCCCGGGGAGCTATGGCTACACCTTC.